This T cell receptor beta chain was identified in a study of blood T cell repertoires in COVID-19. Study-level background: Samples taken during acute and convalescent COVID-19 were collected in the United States, Italy and Spain. Nucleic acid was either cDNA or gDNA, and it came from T cells, B-cell-depleted T cells, or PBMCs.

The data were produced by immunoSEQ multiplex PCR, yet TCRdb's version contains in-frame clones alone and is incomplete. The sample consists of about 230,000 clones, around 84% of them appearing once. The V gene lost 5 bases and the J gene lost 3 bases, with 14 bases spanning the gap. The CDR3 sequence is 15 residues long. Germline values: CDR1 LGHDT, CDR2 YNNKEL (reference sequence). It was during active infection that Seattle patients were enrolled and then longitudinally followed. The chain combines TRBV3-1 (or the pseudogene TRBV3-2) with TRBJ2-1; TRBD2 might be the D (6 bases). The TCR comes from a man aged 45-65 years with COVID-19, enrolled during active disease. The sequencing sample was made of peripheral blood. CDR3 sequence reads: CASSGRAGSYNEQFF. DNA for the CDR3: TGTGCCAGCAGCGGCCGGGCGGGGAGCTACAATGAGCAGTTCTTC.